Only one count was recorded for the clone carrying this TCR beta chain. What it binds is not known. From each donor, at least one pre-ART PBMC sample and at least two post-ART PBMC samples were obtained. The sample originates from a study of long-term antiretroviral therapy in people with HIV. For the study at large: The earliest specimens came about a decade ahead of the 2015 immediate-ART recommendation. Study-wide results and caveats: Pre-ART clonal expansions dominated every time point's repertoire. Someone took the blood between about 2004 and 2017, maybe while older ART regimens were in use.

The assay, immunoSEQ v3.0, was run at survey level. Using immunoSEQ multiplex PCR, the repertoire was profiled, and TCRdb retains in-frame clones only, with some absent. Among some 47,000 clones, about 95% were seen once, and the ten largest hold 2.7%. Here the sequenced sample was unsorted PBMCs, taken 3.7 years after starting antiretroviral therapy. The sequence derives from a woman aged 50 to 60 with HIV.

The CDR3 nucleotides are TGTGCCAGCAGCTTACAGGGGGCGAATGACTACAATGAGCAGTTCTTC. This sequence encodes CASSLQGANDYNEQFF. The chain joins TRBV7-3 to TRBJ2-1; 8 bases fit TRBD1. The CDR3 length is 16 residues. Germline loops: CDR1 SGHTA, CDR2 FQGTGA. Unmatched junction bases numbered 6, after V lost 2 bases and J lost 3 bases.